Shown below are 24 T cell receptor beta chains from a single sample sequenced in a study of T cells in localized non-small cell lung cancer. Sequencing used immunoSEQ multiplex PCR; TCRdb keeps in-frame clones, though not all of them. Among 30,000 to 40,000 clones listed, approximately 90% were seen once. The specimen comprised peripheral blood mononuclear cells, sampled before any cancer treatment. The origin of the receptors is a male donor older than 55 with stage II lung adenocarcinoma.

The chain joins TRBV7-8 to TRBJ1-1; a weak D match, TRBD1 (6 bases). This CDR3 spans 14 amino acids. Germline lookup yields CDR1 SGHVS and CDR2 FQNEAQ. Trimming shortened V by 5 bases and J by 2 bases, and 12 bases separated the two germline ends. CDR3 sequence reads: CASSTEQGNTEAFF. The DNA of the CDR3 is TGTGCCAGCAGCACCGAACAGGGCAACACTGAAGCTTTCTTT. Based on the CDR3 plus reference TRBV7-8 and TRBJ1-1, the full variable domain is GAGVSQSPRYKVAKRGQDVALRCDPISGHVSLFWYQQALGQGPEFLTYFQNEAQLDKSGLPSDRFFAERPEGSVSTLKIQRTQQEDSAVYLCASSTEQGNTEAFFGQGTRLTVV.

CDR3 DNA sequence: TGTGCCAGCAGGAGGACAGGGATGAACTACGAGCAGTACTTC. It codes for CASRRTGMNYEQYF. The genes are TRBV5-6 and TRBJ2-7; 8 bases match TRBD1. V lost 5 bases, J lost 3 bases, and 7 bases stayed unmatched. The CDR3 runs to 14 residues. Looked up from germline, CDR1 is SGHDT and CDR2 is YYEEEE.

The chain employs TRBV27 and TRBJ2-7, with D unclear. This CDR3 has 14 amino acids. V was cut by 2 bases and J by 1 base, with 9 bases left in between. CDR1 MNHEY and CDR2 SMNVEV come from the germline V gene (reference sequence). The CDR3 DNA follows: TGTGCCAGCAGTTTAGGCACGACTTCCTACGAGCAGTACTTC. It encodes CASSLGTTSYEQYF.

This clone was counted once. This sequence joins TRBV5-5 and TRBJ2-5, with D maybe TRBD2 (5 bases). CDR3 length equals 14 residues. Trimming took off 2 bases at V and 5 bases at J, with 13 bases between the two ends. The germline V gene encodes CDR1 SGHKS and CDR2 YYEKEE (reference sequence). Here the CDR3 reads CASSFSSGGETQYF. As DNA, the CDR3 is TGTGCCAGCAGCTTCTCCAGCGGTGGGGAGACCCAGTACTTC.

This chain links TRBV25-1 with TRBJ1-1; D remains ambiguous. Germline CDR1 MGHDK, CDR2 SYGVNS. The V end lost 5 bases, the J end lost 1 base, and 11 bases lay between the germline ends. The CDR3 has 14 amino acids. The CDR3 sequence: CASSPDLGNTEAFF. The CDR3 DNA reads TGTGCCAGCAGTCCCGACCTGGGGAACACTGAAGCTTTCTTT.

This chain links TRBV4-1 with TRBJ1-5; no clear D gene. CDR1 and CDR2 from the germline V gene are MGHRA and YSYEKL. The CDR3 runs to 17 residues. Trimming stripped 0 bases from V and 1 base from J, with 13 bases between. The CDR3 region is CASSQDLGRGSNQPQHF. CDR3 DNA sequence: TGCGCCAGCAGCCAAGATTTGGGCCGAGGAAGCAATCAGCCCCAGCATTTT.

The chain joins TRBV13 to TRBJ2-3; no definite D call. Germline CDR1 and CDR2: PRHDT and FYEKMQ (reference sequence). The germline V and J ends were trimmed by 6 bases and 2 bases, with 15 bases remaining between them. The CDR3 covers 15 residues. CDR3 residues: CASSWHLRTTDTQYF. CDR3 coding DNA: TGTGCCAGCAGTTGGCATTTGCGCACCACAGATACGCAGTATTTT.

This rearrangement joins TRBV5-5 to TRBJ1-5; D remains unclear. The germline gives CDR1 SGHKS, CDR2 YYEKEE (reference sequence). V lost 4 bases and J 4 bases, leaving 12 bases between the germline ends. This CDR3 has 14 residues. The CDR3 DNA reads as TGTGCCAGCAGCACCTACACGGGGAATCAGCCCCAGCATTTT. Residues: CASSTYTGNQPQHF.

This clone occurred a few times. The CDR3 spells CSVEETSGGELFF. Written as DNA, the CDR3 is TGCAGCGTTGAAGAGACTAGCGGCGGGGAGCTGTTTTTT. This chain uses TRBV29-1 with TRBJ2-2; 9 positions match TRBD2. The V gene end was trimmed by 0 bases and the J gene end by 7 bases; junction bases not matched to a gene: 0. The germline V gene encodes CDR1 SQVTM and CDR2 ANQGSEA. The CDR3 covers 13 residues.

The table lists this clone with a few counts. The same CDR3 is also encoded by other DNA sequences in this sample. The rearrangement uses TRBV14 and TRBJ2-2; D remains unclear. V was clipped by 1 base and J by 3 bases, with 6 bases between them. The germline V gene has CDR1 SGHDN and CDR2 FVKESK. The CDR3 is made up of 14 amino acids. The CDR3 protein is CASSQGRYTGELFF. The CDR3 coding sequence is TGTGCCAGCAGCCAAGGACGGTACACCGGGGAGCTGTTTTTT.

The table lists this clone with a few counts. The chain combines TRBV18 with TRBJ1-4; 7 bases agree with TRBD1. The V segment lost 5 bases and the J segment 4 bases; nucleotides outside the gene matches: 4. Looked up from germline, CDR1 is KGHSH and CDR2 is LQKENI. The CDR3 contains 14 residues. Here the CDR3 DNA reads TGTGCCAGCTCAGCGGACAGGAGTAATGAAAAACTGTTTTTT. Amino acid sequence: CASSADRSNEKLFF.

The gene calls are TRBV18 and TRBJ1-3; D remains ambiguous. The V end was cut by 6 bases, the J end by 0 bases, with 12 bases between. The CDR3 consists of 15 residues. Germline V gene lookup returns CDR1 KGHSH and CDR2 LQKENI. For the CDR3, the DNA is TGTGCCAGCTCCAACGGCGCCCGCTCTGGAAACACCATATATTTT. Protein sequence: CASSNGARSGNTIYF.

The chain carries TRBV18 and TRBJ2-1; 10 bases line up with TRBD2. This CDR3 is built from 16 residues. From germline, CDR1 is KGHSH and CDR2 LQKENI. V dropped 2 bases and J dropped 7; count of bases not matched to a gene: 8. The CDR3 here is CASSPRSGRAMNEQFF. CDR3 coding DNA: TGTGCCAGCTCACCAAGAAGCGGGAGGGCCATGAATGAGCAGTTCTTC.

The chain has TRBV28 and TRBJ1-2, with D perhaps TRBD1 (5 bases). Looked up from germline, CDR1 is MDHEN and CDR2 is SYDVKM. The CDR3 sequence is 15 residues long. V lost 5 bases to trimming and J lost 8 bases, with 21 bases between them. The CDR3 coding sequence is TGTGCCAGCAGTGACGCCTCGGGACTTTCAGGCGGCTACACCTTC. The encoded protein is CASSDASGLSGGYTF.

DNA for the CDR3: TGTGCCAGCAGTGGGGCCTCTACTAGCGGGAATTATTTT. Translating it yields CASSGASTSGNYF. This rearrangement joins TRBV25-1 to TRBJ2-3; 10 positions match TRBD2. CDR3 length equals 13 residues. Germline CDR1 is MGHDK and CDR2 is SYGVNS. Trimming at V came to 4 bases and at J to 15 bases, leaving 10 bases not matched to a gene.

V and J are TRBV18 and TRBJ2-1; D might be TRBD1 (6 bases). V was shortened by 4 bases and J by 3 bases, with 13 bases between the two germline ends. The CDR3 spans 15 residues. The germline gives CDR1 KGHSH, CDR2 LQKENI. CDR3 region: CASSLGTPNYNEQFF. The CDR3 coding sequence is TGTGCCAGCTCACTCGGGACACCTAACTACAATGAGCAGTTCTTC. Based on the CDR3 plus reference TRBV18 and TRBJ2-1, the full variable domain is NAGVMQNPRHLVRRRGQEARLRCSPMKGHSHVYWYRQLPEEGLKFMVYLQKENIIDESGMPKERFSAEFPKEGPSILRIQQVVRGDSAAYFCASSLGTPNYNEQFFGPGTRLTVL.

This chain connects TRBV12-5 to TRBJ2-2, with D hard to call. V lost 0 bases, J lost 0 bases, and 11 bases lay in between. Per the germline V gene, CDR1 is LGHNT and CDR2 is FRNRAP. The CDR3 length is 17 residues. In DNA, the CDR3 is TGTGCTAGTGGTTTGGTAACCGGCGCCTCGAACACCGGGGAGCTGTTTTTT. It specifies CASGLVTGASNTGELFF.

J is TRBJ2-3 and V is TRBV2, with D possibly matching TRBD2 (6 bases). Germline assignment: CDR1 SNHLY and CDR2 FYNNEI. The germline V and J ends were trimmed by 7 bases and 2 bases, with 13 bases remaining between them. The CDR3 extends over 14 amino acids. The CDR3 region is CASIQAGDTDTQYF. CDR3 sequence (DNA): TGTGCCAGCATCCAAGCGGGTGACACAGATACGCAGTATTTT.

The chain links TRBV7-2 to TRBJ2-5, with no clear D. Germline assignment: CDR1 SGHTA and CDR2 FQGNSA. This CDR3 region has 14 residues. The V end was cut by 1 base, the J end by 7 bases, with 13 bases between. The CDR3, as DNA: TGTGCCAGCAGCTTAGAGGGTAGAACTGGGACCCAGTACTTC. Residues: CASSLEGRTGTQYF.

V gene TRBV5-6 combines with J gene TRBJ2-7; 8 bases are shared with TRBD1. Germline V CDR1 and CDR2: SGHDT, YYEEEE. The CDR3 covers 15 residues. Germline trimming cut 4 bases from V and 2 bases from J; bases unmatched to any gene: 8. In nucleotides, the CDR3 is TGTGCCAGCAGCACATTAACGGACAGGGCCTACGAGCAGTACTTC. It translates to CASSTLTDRAYEQYF.

This chain joins TRBV27 and TRBJ1-3, with D perhaps TRBD1 (5 bases). CDR1 is MNHEY and CDR2 is SMNVEV in the germline V gene (reference sequence). This CDR3 spans 15 amino acids. The V end was cut by 1 base, the J end by 2 bases, with 9 bases between. The CDR3 region is CASSLYGGAGNTIYF. DNA of the CDR3: TGTGCCAGCAGTTTATACGGGGGAGCTGGAAACACCATATATTTT.

The chain has TRBV7-2 and TRBJ1-5; weak D call: TRBD1 (5 bases). Germline V gene sequence: CDR1 SGHTA, CDR2 FQGNSA. The V and J ends lost 1 base and 5 bases respectively, with 15 bases between them. This CDR3 is built from 16 residues. This CDR3 reads CASSLVPSGGYQPQHF. As DNA, the CDR3 is TGTGCCAGCAGCTTAGTCCCCTCCGGGGGATATCAGCCCCAGCATTTT.

V gene TRBV11-2 combines with J gene TRBJ1-2; weak D call: TRBD1 (5 bases). This CDR3 has 15 amino acids. Germline CDR1 SGHAT, CDR2 FQNNGV. V was cut by 2 bases and J by 4 bases, with 14 bases left in between. The CDR3 reads CASSLIGGRSYGYTF. The CDR3 bases are TGTGCCAGCAGCTTAATCGGGGGACGTTCCTATGGCTACACCTTC. The entire variable domain, with the rest obtained from reference TRBV11-2 and TRBJ1-2, is as follows: EAGVAQSPRYKIIEKRQSVAFWCNPISGHATLYWYQQILGQGPKLLIQFQNNGVVDDSQLPKDRFSAERLKGVDSTLKIQPAKLEDSAVYLCASSLIGGRSYGYTFGSGTRLTVV.

J is TRBJ1-2 and V is TRBV5-8, with 7 bases aligning to TRBD1. Germline CDR1 SGHTS, CDR2 YDEGEE. The CDR3 runs 14 residues. V was clipped by 0 bases and J by 5 bases; unmatched bases: 4. CDR3: CASSLGQGAYGYTF. DNA for the CDR3: TGTGCCAGCAGCTTGGGACAGGGAGCGTATGGCTACACCTTC.